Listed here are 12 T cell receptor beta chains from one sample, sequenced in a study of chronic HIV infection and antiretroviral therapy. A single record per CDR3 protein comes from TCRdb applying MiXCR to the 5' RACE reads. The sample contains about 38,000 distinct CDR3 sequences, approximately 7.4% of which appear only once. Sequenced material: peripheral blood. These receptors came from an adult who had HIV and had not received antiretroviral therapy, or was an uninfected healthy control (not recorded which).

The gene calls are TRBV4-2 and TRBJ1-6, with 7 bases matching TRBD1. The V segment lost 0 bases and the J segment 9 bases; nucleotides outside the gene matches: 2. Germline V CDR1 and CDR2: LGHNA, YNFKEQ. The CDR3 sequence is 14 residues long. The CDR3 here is CASSQDRGSSPLHF. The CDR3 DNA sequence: TGTGCCAGCAGCCAAGACAGGGGGAGTTCACCCCTCCACTTT.

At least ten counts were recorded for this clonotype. CDR3 bases: TGTGCCAGCAGTCAAACTAGCGGGAGCCCCTACGAGCAGTACTTC. Protein sequence: CASSQTSGSPYEQYF. The chain is built from TRBV6-5 and TRBJ2-7; 11 bases map to TRBD2. This CDR3 comprises 15 residues. Germline V gene data show CDR1 as MNHEY and CDR2 as SVGAGI. V lost 5 bases, J lost 2 bases, and 5 bases stayed unmatched.

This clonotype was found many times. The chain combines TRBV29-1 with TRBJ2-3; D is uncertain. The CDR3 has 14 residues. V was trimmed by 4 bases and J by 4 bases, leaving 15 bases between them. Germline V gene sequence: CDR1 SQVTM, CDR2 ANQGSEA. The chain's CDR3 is CSVASGRSADTQYF. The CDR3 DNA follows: TGCAGCGTTGCCTCGGGCCGGTCCGCAGATACGCAGTATTTT.

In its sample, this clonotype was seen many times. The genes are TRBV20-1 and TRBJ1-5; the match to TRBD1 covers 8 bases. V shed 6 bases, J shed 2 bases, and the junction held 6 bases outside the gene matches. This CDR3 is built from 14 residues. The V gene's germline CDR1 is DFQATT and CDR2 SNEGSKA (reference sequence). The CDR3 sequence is CSAEGQGRNQPQHF. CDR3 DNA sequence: TGCAGTGCGGAAGGACAGGGACGCAATCAGCCCCAGCATTTT.

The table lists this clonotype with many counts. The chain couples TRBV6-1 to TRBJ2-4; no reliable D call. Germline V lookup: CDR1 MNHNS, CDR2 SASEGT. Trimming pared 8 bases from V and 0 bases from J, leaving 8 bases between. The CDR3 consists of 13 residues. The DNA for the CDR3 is TGTGCCAGCCAGGCCATAGCCAAAAACATTCAGTACTTC. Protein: CASQAIAKNIQYF.

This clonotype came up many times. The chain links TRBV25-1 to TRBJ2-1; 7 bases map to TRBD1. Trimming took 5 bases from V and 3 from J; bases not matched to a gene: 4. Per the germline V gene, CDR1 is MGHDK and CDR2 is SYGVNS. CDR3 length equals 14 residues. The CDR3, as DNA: TGTGCCAGCAGTCTCAGACAGGGCTACAATGAGCAGTTCTTC. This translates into CASSLRQGYNEQFF.

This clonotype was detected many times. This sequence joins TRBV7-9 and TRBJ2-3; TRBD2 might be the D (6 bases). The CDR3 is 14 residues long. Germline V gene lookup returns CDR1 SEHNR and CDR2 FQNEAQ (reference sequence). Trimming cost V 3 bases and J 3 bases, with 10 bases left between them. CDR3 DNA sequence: TGTGCCAGCAGCTTGTGGGGGGTAACAGATACGCAGTATTTT. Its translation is CASSLWGVTDTQYF.

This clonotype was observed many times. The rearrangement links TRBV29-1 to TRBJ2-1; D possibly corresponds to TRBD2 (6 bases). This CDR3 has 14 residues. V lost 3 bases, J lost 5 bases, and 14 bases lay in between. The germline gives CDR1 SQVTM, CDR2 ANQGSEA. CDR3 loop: CSVDLTGVNNEQFF. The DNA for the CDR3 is TGCAGCGTTGACCTCACGGGGGTGAACAATGAGCAGTTCTTC.

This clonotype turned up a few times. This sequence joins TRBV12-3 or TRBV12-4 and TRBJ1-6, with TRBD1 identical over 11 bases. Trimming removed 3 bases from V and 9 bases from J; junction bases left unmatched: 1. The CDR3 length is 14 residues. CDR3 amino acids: CASSLGQGVSPLHF. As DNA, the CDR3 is TGTGCCAGCAGTTTGGGACAGGGGGTTTCACCCCTCCACTTT.

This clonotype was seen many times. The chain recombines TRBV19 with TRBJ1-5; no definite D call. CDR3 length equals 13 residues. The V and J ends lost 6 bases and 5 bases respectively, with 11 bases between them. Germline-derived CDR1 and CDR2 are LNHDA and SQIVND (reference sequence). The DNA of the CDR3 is TGTGCCAGTAGGCCGTTAGTAGATCAGCCCCAGCATTTT. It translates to CASRPLVDQPQHF.

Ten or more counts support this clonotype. The CDR3 loop is CATSSPTWATNEKLFF. The CDR3 nucleotides read TGTGCCACCAGCAGCCCCACCTGGGCAACTAATGAAAAACTGTTTTTT. V is TRBV15 and J is TRBJ1-4; D is ambiguous. The CDR3 sequence is 16 residues long. Germline V gene data show CDR1 as LNHNV and CDR2 as YYDKDF (reference sequence). V lost 3 bases to trimming and J lost 0 bases, with 11 bases between them.

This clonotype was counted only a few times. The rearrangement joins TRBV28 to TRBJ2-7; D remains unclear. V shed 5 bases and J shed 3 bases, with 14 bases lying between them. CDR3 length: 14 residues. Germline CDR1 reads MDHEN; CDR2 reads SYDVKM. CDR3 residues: CASSTHQTIYEQYF. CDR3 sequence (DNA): TGTGCCAGCAGTACCCACCAAACCATCTACGAGCAGTACTTC.